This T cell receptor beta chain originates from a study of blood T cell repertoires in COVID-19. The wider study: Nucleic acid was either cDNA or gDNA, and it came from T cells, B-cell-depleted T cells, or PBMCs.

Cohorts were determined from participant-reported clinical history. Assay: immunoSEQ multiplex PCR; the TCRdb copy retains only in-frame clones and omits some. Altogether under 200,000 clones are present, more than 65% being singletons, with the ten largest covering around 6%. In germline, CDR1 is SQVTM, CDR2 ANQGSEA. The CDR3 contains 13 residues. Sequenced: PBMCs or T cells enriched from blood (not recorded which). The receptor comes from a woman aged 40 to 55 with acute COVID-19. This chain connects TRBV29-1 to TRBJ2-5; tentatively, D is TRBD1 (7 bases). The CDR3 DNA follows: TGCAGTGCCGAAAGGGACAGCTCGGGGGCCCAGTACTTC. Protein sequence: CSAERDSSGAQYF.